The sequence of this TCR beta chain was determined in a study of cytomegalovirus exposure and HLA in healthy donors. As for this clone: Its antigen is currently unknown.

A multiplex PCR was run with 60 Vbeta primers and 13 Jbeta primers. TCRdb's copy holds only in-frame clones and misses some; the assay was immunoSEQ multiplex PCR. The sample carries roughly 130,000 clones, roughly 78% recorded once. Study-wide points: TCR beta chains numbering under 200 were designated cytomegalovirus-associated. One variant, a missense change in DCLRE1C, was linked in a later analysis to TCR beta V- and J-gene trimming. With further analysis later on, most CMV-associated TCR beta chains appeared HLA-restricted.

This receptor was taken from a man aged 30 to 39 in good health and CMV-seronegative. The sequenced material came from PBMCs.

As DNA, the CDR3 is TGTGCCAGCTCACCACGGCTAGGGGTGAGGGATACGCAGTATTTT. It encodes CASSPRLGVRDTQYF. The chain carries TRBV18 and TRBJ2-3, with a weak D call TRBD1 (5 bases). This CDR3 has 15 residues. Germline values: CDR1 KGHSH, CDR2 LQKENI. V gave up 1 base and J gave up 6 bases, with 14 bases separating them.